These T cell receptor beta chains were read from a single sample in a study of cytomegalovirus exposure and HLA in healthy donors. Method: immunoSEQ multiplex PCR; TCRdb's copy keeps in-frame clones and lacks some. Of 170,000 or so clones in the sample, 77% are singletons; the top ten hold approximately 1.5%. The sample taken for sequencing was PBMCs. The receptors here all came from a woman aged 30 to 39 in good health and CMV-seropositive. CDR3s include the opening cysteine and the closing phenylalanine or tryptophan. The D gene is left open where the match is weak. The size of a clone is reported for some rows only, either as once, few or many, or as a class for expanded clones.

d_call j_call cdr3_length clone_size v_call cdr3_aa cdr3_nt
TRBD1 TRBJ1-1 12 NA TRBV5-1 CASSSGQGEAFF TGCGCCAGCAGCTCCGGACAGGGGGAAGCTTTCTTT
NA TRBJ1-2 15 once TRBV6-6 CASSYSPAGGYGYTF TGTGCCAGCAGTTACTCCCCTGCGGGGGGCTATGGCTACACCTTC
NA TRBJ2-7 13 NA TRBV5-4 CASSLGGGYEQYF TGTGCCAGCAGCTTGGGAGGAGGGTACGAGCAGTACTTC
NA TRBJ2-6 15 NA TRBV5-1 CASRQQGSGANVLTF TGCGCCAGCAGGCAACAGGGATCAGGGGCCAACGTCCTGACTTTC
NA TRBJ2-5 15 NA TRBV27 CASSLIGGSTQTQYF TGTGCCAGCAGTTTAATCGGTGGGAGCACCCAGACCCAGTACTTC
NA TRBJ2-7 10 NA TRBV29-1 CSVLQGEQYF TGCAGCGTTCTCCAGGGCGAGCAGTACTTC
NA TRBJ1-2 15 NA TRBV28 CASSLIQGTVYGYTF TGTGCCAGCAGCCTGATACAGGGTACCGTCTATGGCTACACCTTC
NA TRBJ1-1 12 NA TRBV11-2 CASNRPNTEAFF TGTGCCAGCAACAGGCCCAACACTGAAGCTTTCTTT
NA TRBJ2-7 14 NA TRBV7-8 CASSLGGGRFEQYF TGTGCCAGCAGCTTAGGGGGGGGGCGATTCGAGCAGTACTTC
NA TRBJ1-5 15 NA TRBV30 CAWMRGGRDGQPQHF TGTGCCTGGATGAGGGGGGGGCGGGACGGACAGCCCCAGCATTTT
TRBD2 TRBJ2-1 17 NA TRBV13 CASSRGKRASGYNEQFF TGTGCCAGCAGCCGGGGGAAGAGGGCTAGCGGCTACAATGAGCAGTTCTTC
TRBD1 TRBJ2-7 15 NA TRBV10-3 CAISEYGTGEGEQYF TGTGCCATCAGTGAGTATGGGACAGGGGAGGGCGAGCAGTACTTC
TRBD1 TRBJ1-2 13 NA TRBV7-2 CASSLQGAPGYTF TGTGCCAGCAGTTTACAGGGGGCGCCTGGCTACACCTTC
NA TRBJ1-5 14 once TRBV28 CASTLIGVPQPQHF TGTGCCAGCACCTTAATAGGGGTACCTCAGCCCCAGCATTTT
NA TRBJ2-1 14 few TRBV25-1 CASSEGAVRNEQFF TGTGCCAGCAGTGAAGGAGCGGTGAGGAATGAGCAGTTCTTC
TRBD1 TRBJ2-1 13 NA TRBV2 CASSVTGVNEQFF TGTGCCAGCAGTGTGACAGGGGTCAATGAGCAGTTCTTC
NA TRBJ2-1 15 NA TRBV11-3 CASSLDAGKGNEQFF TGTGCCAGCAGCTTAGATGCGGGAAAAGGGAATGAGCAGTTCTTC
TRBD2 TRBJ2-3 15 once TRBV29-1 CSVETSGSGTDTQYF TGCAGCGTGGAGACTAGCGGGAGCGGCACAGATACGCAGTATTTT
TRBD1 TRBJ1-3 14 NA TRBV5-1 CASSGQGAGNTIYF TGCGCCAGCAGCGGACAGGGTGCAGGAAACACCATATATTTT
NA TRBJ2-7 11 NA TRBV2 CALAQTYEQYF TGTGCCCTTGCCCAGACCTACGAGCAGTACTTC
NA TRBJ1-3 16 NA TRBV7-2 CASSLDRTNSGNTIYF TGTGCCAGCAGCTTAGATAGAACGAACTCTGGAAACACCATATATTTT
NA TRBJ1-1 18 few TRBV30 CAWSLGPSAGRWDTEAFF TGTGCCTGGAGTCTTGGTCCGAGTGCAGGGAGGTGGGACACTGAAGCTTTCTTT